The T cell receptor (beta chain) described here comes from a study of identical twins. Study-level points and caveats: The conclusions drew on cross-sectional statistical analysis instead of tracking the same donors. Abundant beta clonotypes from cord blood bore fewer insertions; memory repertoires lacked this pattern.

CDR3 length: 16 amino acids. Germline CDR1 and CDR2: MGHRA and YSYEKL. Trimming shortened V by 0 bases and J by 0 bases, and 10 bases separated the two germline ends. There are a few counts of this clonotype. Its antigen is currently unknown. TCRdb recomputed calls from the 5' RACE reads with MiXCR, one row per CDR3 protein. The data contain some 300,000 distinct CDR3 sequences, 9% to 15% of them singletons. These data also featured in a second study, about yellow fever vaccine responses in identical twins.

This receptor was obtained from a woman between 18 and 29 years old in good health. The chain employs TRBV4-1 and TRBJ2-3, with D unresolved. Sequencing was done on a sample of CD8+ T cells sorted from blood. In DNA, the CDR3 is TGCGCCAGCAGCCAAGAACGCCGGATTAGCACAGATACGCAGTATTTT. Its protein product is CASSQERRISTDTQYF.